The 6 T cell receptor beta chains reported below all come from one sample, sequenced in a study of T cells after yellow fever vaccination. TCRdb re-called the 5' RACE reads through MiXCR, storing one row per CDR3 protein. The data hold 450,000 to 550,000 distinct CDR3 sequences, with about a fifth observed a single time. Material: PBMCs, obtained approximately 20 days after the first yellow fever vaccination. The receptor set was obtained from a man between 18 and 29 years old who received the YFV17D yellow fever vaccine.

The J gene is TRBJ1-1, the V gene TRBV7-9; D gene unclear. Deletions cut 0 bases from V and 3 bases from J, with 2 bases between. The CDR3 totals 12 residues. Germline CDR1 is SEHNR and CDR2 is FQNEAQ (reference sequence). DNA for the CDR3: TGTGCCAGCAGCTTAGCCTACACTGAAGCTTTCTTT. As protein: CASSLAYTEAFF.

The chain is built from TRBV20-1 and TRBJ2-2; 12 bases are a match to TRBD2. Germline CDR1 is DFQATT and CDR2 is SNEGSKA (reference sequence). The V gene end was trimmed by 0 bases and the J gene end by 6 bases; junction bases not matched to a gene: 11. CDR3 length equals 18 residues. The CDR3 spells CSARDVTSGGPLSGELFF. The CDR3 bases are TGCAGTGCTAGAGATGTTACTAGCGGGGGGCCCCTCTCCGGGGAGCTGTTTTTT.

V is TRBV13 and J is TRBJ2-3; 7 bases fit TRBD1. V lost 5 bases to trimming and J lost 5 bases; unmatched junction nucleotides: 7. The CDR3 has 14 amino acids. The V gene's germline CDR1 is PRHDT and CDR2 FYEKMQ (reference sequence). CDR3 sequence reads: CASSPRQGQDTQYF. CDR3 in DNA: TGTGCCAGCAGCCCCCGACAGGGTCAAGATACGCAGTATTTT.

The gene calls are TRBV2 and TRBJ2-7; no reliable D call. The germline V gene has CDR1 SNHLY and CDR2 FYNNEI. This CDR3 spans 14 amino acids. Trimming took off 0 bases at V and 4 bases at J, with 10 bases between the two ends. The CDR3 DNA is TGTGCCAGCAGTGAAGCGCTTCTGGGATACGAGCAGTACTTC. Translating it yields CASSEALLGYEQYF.

This clonotype was detected only a few times. The chain joins TRBV6-1 to TRBJ2-3, with D tentatively TRBD1 (6 bases). CDR1 and CDR2 (germline): MNHNS, SASEGT. V was clipped by 6 bases and J by 0 bases, with 22 bases between them. This CDR3 contains 18 residues. DNA for the CDR3: TGTGCCAGCAGAATAACGCTGCACAGGGCCCGCAGCACAGATACGCAGTATTTT. Its translation is CASRITLHRARSTDTQYF.

In this sample, this clonotype turned up a few times. The chain recombines TRBV12-3 or TRBV12-4 with TRBJ2-1; TRBD1 or TRBD2 may be the D gene (5 bases each). The CDR3 runs 14 residues. Trimming took 2 bases from V and 6 from J, leaving 11 bases between them. The CDR3 reads CASSLSGRANEQFF. Here the CDR3 DNA reads TGTGCCAGCAGTTTATCGGGACGCGCCAATGAGCAGTTCTTC.